This T cell receptor (beta chain) was recorded in a study of blood T cell repertoires in COVID-19. Overall study: Sites in the United States, Italy and Spain provided acute and convalescent COVID-19 samples.

Libraries were prepared by immunoSEQ multiplex PCR; TCRdb keeps only in-frame clonotypes and omits some of them. The sample carries 100,000 to 150,000 clones, around 80% recorded once. Germline values: CDR1 LNHDA, CDR2 SQIVND (reference sequence). The CDR3 spans 14 residues. Deletions cut 5 bases from V and 0 bases from J, with 10 bases between. Source material: PBMCs or T cells enriched from blood (not recorded which). The source is a man aged 40-49 years with acute COVID-19. The genes are TRBV19 and TRBJ1-2; D remains ambiguous. The CDR3 bases are TGTGCCAGTAGTGAACCTGGCTCTAACTATGGCTACACCTTC. Translated, it gives CASSEPGSNYGYTF.